Following are 20 T cell receptor beta chains from one sample sequenced in a study of identical twins. TCRdb reanalysed the 5' RACE reads using MiXCR and keeps one entry per CDR3 protein. The profile covers under 250,000 distinct CDR3 sequences, with around 10% appearing a single time and about 5.2% taken by the ten largest. Material for sequencing was memory (CD45RO+) T cells sorted from blood. The receptors stem from a woman aged 18-29 years in good health.

This chain links TRBV24-1 with TRBJ2-7; D is ambiguous. With 1 base removed from V and 2 bases from J, the gap between germline ends came to 8 bases. The CDR3 covers 14 residues. Germline assignment: CDR1 KGHDR and CDR2 SFDVKD. The CDR3 region has the DNA TGTGCCACCAGTGATTTTGTCAGGCCCTACGAGCAGTACTTC. Translating gives CATSDFVRPYEQYF.

The chain carries TRBV10-3 and TRBJ1-5, with D unresolved. The CDR3 covers 18 residues. Germline assignment: CDR1 ENHRY and CDR2 SYGVKD. Trimming removed 10 bases at V and 1 base at J, with 26 bases between. The CDR3 nucleotides read TGTGCCACCTCACCCCGAGCGACGTCGGGAGCGAGCAATCAGCCCCAGCATTTT. Translated: CATSPRATSGASNQPQHF.

CDR3: CASSPWAGGNTIYF. CDR3 DNA: TGCGCCAGCAGCCCCTGGGCAGGGGGCAACACCATATATTTT. J is TRBJ1-3 and V is TRBV5-1; 8 bases match TRBD1. Germline V gene sequence: CDR1 SGHRS, CDR2 YFSETQ. V was clipped by 4 bases and J by 7 bases; unmatched bases: 7. The CDR3 contains 14 residues.

In this sample, this clonotype turned up many times. The rearrangement uses TRBV20-1 and TRBJ1-2; TRBD1 matches at 7 bases. In germline, CDR1 is DFQATT, CDR2 SNEGSKA (reference sequence). This CDR3 has 13 amino acids. With V trimmed by 6 bases and J by 8 bases, 12 bases remained unmatched. CDR3 amino acids: CSAPSTGVEGYTF. CDR3 in DNA: TGCAGTGCCCCTTCCACAGGGGTTGAGGGCTACACCTTC.

This clonotype was observed many times. This rearrangement joins TRBV2 to TRBJ2-1; possibly TRBD1 for D (5 bases). V lost 4 bases, J lost 8 bases, and 15 bases lay in between. CDR3 length: 14 amino acids. Germline V gives CDR1 SNHLY, CDR2 FYNNEI. CDR3 sequence (DNA): TGTGCCAGCAGTGGAATCGGGCAGGGTGATGAGCAGTTCTTC. It is translated as CASSGIGQGDEQFF.

This clonotype was observed a handful of times. The J gene is TRBJ1-1, the V gene TRBV5-5; 7 bases fit TRBD1. The CDR3 covers 14 residues. CDR1 and CDR2 from the germline V gene are SGHKS and YYEKEE (reference sequence). With V trimmed by 2 bases and J by 1 base, 2 bases remained unmatched. The CDR3 region is CASSLNRGNTEAFF. The CDR3 nucleotides read TGTGCCAGCAGCTTAAACAGGGGGAACACTGAAGCTTTCTTT.

This chain joins TRBV9 and TRBJ1-1; perhaps TRBD1 as D (6 bases). The CDR3 is 15 residues long. Germline V gene sequence: CDR1 SGDLS, CDR2 YYNGEE. V was trimmed by 3 bases and J by 1 base, leaving 13 bases between them. This CDR3 is CASSGSGVWNTEAFF. CDR3 coding DNA: TGTGCCAGCAGCGGGTCAGGGGTCTGGAACACTGAAGCTTTCTTT.

This clonotype was observed a few times. The V call is TRBV5-1, the J call TRBJ2-2, with 10 positions matching TRBD2. The CDR3 runs 17 residues. Germline V lookup: CDR1 SGHRS, CDR2 YFSETQ. The J segment lost 0 bases and the V segment lost 0 bases, leaving 2 bases of the junction unmatched. The CDR3 DNA reads as TGCGCCAGCAGCTTGGATGGACTAGCGGCGAACACCGGGGAGCTGTTTTTT. Protein product: CASSLDGLAANTGELFF. Complete variable domain (other parts from reference TRBV5-1 and TRBJ2-2): KAGVTQTPRYLIKTRGQQVTLSCSPISGHRSVSWYQQTPGQGLQFLFEYFSETQRNKGNFPGRFSGRQFSNSRSEMNVSTLELGDSALYLCASSLDGLAANTGELFFGEGSRLTVL.

This clonotype was seen a handful of times. The V and J genes are TRBV7-2 and TRBJ1-2; the D is unclear. Germline V CDR1 and CDR2: SGHTA, FQGNSA. The CDR3 sequence is 13 residues long. V was trimmed by 2 bases and J by 8 bases, leaving 12 bases between them. CDR3 bases: TGTGCCAGCAGCTTAAGGGCCTCGGGAGGCTACACCTTC. As protein: CASSLRASGGYTF.

V and J are TRBV11-3 and TRBJ2-5; unclear D gene. V was cut by 2 bases and J by 3 bases, with 13 bases left in between. Germline values: CDR1 SGHNT, CDR2 YENEEA. The CDR3 length is 15 residues. CDR3 protein: CASSLTVRREETQYF. The DNA for the CDR3 is TGTGCCAGCAGCTTAACTGTAAGACGGGAAGAGACCCAGTACTTC.

This clonotype was counted between two and nine times. V usage is TRBV20-1 and J usage is TRBJ1-2; weak D call: TRBD1 (6 bases). Germline V CDR1 and CDR2: DFQATT, SNEGSKA (reference sequence). The CDR3 is 15 amino acids. Trimming stripped 0 bases from V and 1 base from J, with 12 bases between. CDR3 sequence reads: CSARDLGQLNYGYTF. As DNA, the CDR3 is TGCAGTGCTAGAGATCTGGGACAACTTAACTATGGCTACACCTTC.

V is TRBV2 and J is TRBJ2-7; 7 bases agree with TRBD1. This CDR3 has 14 residues. The germline V gene has CDR1 SNHLY and CDR2 FYNNEI. After removal of 6 bases from V and 2 bases from J, the junction contained 7 bases not matched to a gene. The CDR3 region is CASRTGTATYEQYF. In DNA form, the CDR3 reads TGTGCCAGCAGGACCGGGACAGCTACCTACGAGCAGTACTTC.

This chain joins TRBV24-1 and TRBJ2-5; 8 bases align to TRBD2. The ends lost 4 bases at V and 7 bases at J; junction bases unmatched: 10. The CDR3 spans 15 residues. Per germline, CDR1 KGHDR and CDR2 SFDVKD. CDR3 amino acids: CATSDTGGDSGTQYF. The CDR3 nucleotides read TGTGCCACCAGTGACACGGGAGGGGATAGCGGGACCCAGTACTTC.

The chain combines TRBV10-2 with TRBJ2-1; 13 positions agree with TRBD2. Germline-derived CDR1 and CDR2 are WSHSY and SAAADI. The trim removed 7 bases at V and 4 bases at J, leaving 4 bases unmatched. The CDR3 is made up of 15 amino acids. The CDR3 is CASNPGLAGYNEQFF. CDR3 bases: TGCGCCAGCAACCCGGGACTAGCGGGGTACAATGAGCAGTTCTTC.

V gene TRBV29-1 combines with J gene TRBJ1-1, with D possibly being TRBD1 (5 bases). The CDR3 spans 13 residues. Germline CDR1 is SQVTM and CDR2 is ANQGSEA. The ends were cut back, 0 bases at V and 6 bases at J, with 11 bases in the middle. The CDR3 sequence is CSVEDLSRAEAFF. The CDR3 DNA reads TGCAGCGTTGAAGATCTGTCCAGGGCTGAAGCTTTCTTT. The complete variable domain, with remaining parts taken from reference TRBV29-1 and TRBJ1-1, reads SAVISQKPSRDICQRGTSLTIQCQVDSQVTMMFWYRQQPGQSLTLIATANQGSEATYESGFVIDKFPISRPNLTFSTLTVSNMSPEDSSIYLCSVEDLSRAEAFFGQGTRLTVV.

This clonotype was picked up a small number of times. The J gene is TRBJ1-5, the V gene TRBV20-1, with a weak D call TRBD1 (6 bases). Germline V gene lookup returns CDR1 DFQATT and CDR2 SNEGSKA (reference sequence). Trimming shortened V by 6 bases and J by 5 bases, and 17 bases separated the two germline ends. This CDR3 comprises 14 residues. CDR3 DNA: TGCAGTGCGGCTGACAACAGGGCTCATCAGCCCCAGCATTTT. Its translation: CSAADNRAHQPQHF.

This clonotype was seen a handful of times. The chain has TRBV7-8 and TRBJ2-1; D is possibly TRBD1 (7 bases). Per germline, CDR1 SGHVS and CDR2 FQNEAQ. Trimming left V 5 bases short and J 0 bases short, with 23 bases between. The CDR3 has 19 residues. The CDR3, as DNA: TGTGCCAGCAGCGGCACAGCGGGTGTGGAGGGGGCCTCCTACAATGAGCAGTTCTTC. It is translated as CASSGTAGVEGASYNEQFF.

In this sample, this clonotype turned up many times. The chain recombines TRBV7-9 with TRBJ2-2; D remains ambiguous. The germline V gene has CDR1 SEHNR and CDR2 FQNEAQ (reference sequence). This CDR3 is 15 amino acids long. Trimming removed 8 bases at V and 1 base at J, with 14 bases between. The CDR3 sequence: CASLARALNTGELFF. CDR3 DNA sequence: TGTGCCAGCCTCGCAAGGGCGCTGAACACCGGGGAGCTGTTTTTT.

This clonotype was counted a few times. At one end the junction does not follow the germline gene, possibly because of a read error. The chain combines TRBV27 with TRBJ1-2, with a weak D call TRBD1 (5 bases). The CDR3 sequence is 16 residues long. CDR1 is MNHEY and CDR2 is SMNVEV in the germline V gene (reference sequence). Here the CDR3 reads CASSLSPAGPVGGYTF. CDR3 coding DNA: TGTGCCAGCAGTCTATCCCCCGCGGGACCTGTCGGTGGCTACACCTTC.

The sample holds a few counts of this clonotype. The V gene is TRBV6-1, the J gene TRBJ2-7; tentative D call: TRBD1 (5 bases). The V end was cut by 0 bases, the J end by 6 bases, with 9 bases between. The V gene's germline CDR1 is MNHNS and CDR2 SASEGT. The CDR3 loop spans 13 amino acids. DNA for the CDR3: TGTGCCAGCAGTGAAGCGCCCAGGGTCGAGCAGTACTTC. Its translation: CASSEAPRVEQYF.